This TCR beta chain was profiled in a study of T cell repertoires in cytomegalovirus infection. Looking at the study overall: Selected CMV epitopes included recently identified HLA-C-restricted ones as well as well-studied HLA-B-restricted ones. Signatures in public TCR beta sequences pointed to both CMV infection and matching HLA type. Study results and limitations: CMV-specific TCR beta clonotypes restricted by HLA-C were the ones dominating the ex vivo response.

To note about this clonotype: Its antigen is not known.

Each CDR3 protein is one row after TCRdb ran MiXCR on the reads. Of approximately 990,000 distinct CDR3 sequences in the sample, approximately 31% were seen once. Trimming shortened V by 0 bases and J by 8 bases, and 13 bases separated the two germline ends. Germline V CDR1 and CDR2: MGHRA, YSYEKL. The CDR3 spans 14 residues. The source material was cultured CD8+ T cells from PBMCs, sampled from culture after CMV antigen stimulation. The origin of this receptor is a human donor in good health (CMV status not recorded). Some clones in this sample may be carry-over from other donors' samples. The chain joins TRBV4-1 to TRBJ1-1, with D tentatively TRBD1 (5 bases). CDR3 region: CASSQESRDQEAFF. CDR3 sequence (DNA): TGCGCCAGCAGCCAAGAATCCCGGGACCAAGAAGCTTTCTTT.